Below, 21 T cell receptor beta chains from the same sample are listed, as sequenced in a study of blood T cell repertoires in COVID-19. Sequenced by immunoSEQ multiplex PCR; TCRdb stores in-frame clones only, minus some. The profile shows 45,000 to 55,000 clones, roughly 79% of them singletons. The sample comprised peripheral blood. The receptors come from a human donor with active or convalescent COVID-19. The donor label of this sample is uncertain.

The CDR3 here is CASSLAPGTNTDTQYF. The DNA for the CDR3 is TGCGCCAGCAGCTTGGCCCCGGGTACCAACACAGATACGCAGTATTTT. The rearrangement uses TRBV5-1 and TRBJ2-3; D is unresolved. Deletions cut 0 bases from V and 2 bases from J, with 13 bases between. From germline, CDR1 is SGHRS and CDR2 YFSETQ. The CDR3 loop spans 16 amino acids.

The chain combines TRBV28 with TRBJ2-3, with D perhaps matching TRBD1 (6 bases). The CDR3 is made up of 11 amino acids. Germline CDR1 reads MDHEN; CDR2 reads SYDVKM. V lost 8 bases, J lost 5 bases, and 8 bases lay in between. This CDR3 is CASLRGDTQYF. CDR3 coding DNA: TGTGCCAGCCTCAGGGGAGATACGCAGTATTTT. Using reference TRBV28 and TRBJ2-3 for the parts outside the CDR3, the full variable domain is DVKVTQSSRYLVKRTGEKVFLECVQDMDHENMFWYRQDPGLGLRLIYFSYDVKMKEKGDIPEGYSVSREKKERFSLILESASTNQTSMYLCASLRGDTQYFGPGTRLTVL.

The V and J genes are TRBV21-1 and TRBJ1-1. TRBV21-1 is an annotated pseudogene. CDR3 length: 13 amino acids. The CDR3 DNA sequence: TGTGCCAGCAGCAAAGGGGGAGGCACTGAAGCTTTCTTT. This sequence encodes CASSKGGGTEAFF.

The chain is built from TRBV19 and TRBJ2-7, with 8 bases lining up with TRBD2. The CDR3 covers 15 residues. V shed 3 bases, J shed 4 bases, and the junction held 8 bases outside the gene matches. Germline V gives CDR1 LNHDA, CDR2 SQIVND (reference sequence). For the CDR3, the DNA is TGTGCCAGTAGTATCGAGGCGGGAGGCGCGTACGAGCAGTACTTC. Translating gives CASSIEAGGAYEQYF. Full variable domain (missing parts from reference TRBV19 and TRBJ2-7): DGGITQSPKYLFRKEGQNVTLSCEQNLNHDAMYWYRQDPGQGLRLIYYSQIVNDFQKGDIAEGYSVSREKKESFPLTVTSAQKNPTAFYLCASSIEAGGAYEQYFGPGTRLTVT.

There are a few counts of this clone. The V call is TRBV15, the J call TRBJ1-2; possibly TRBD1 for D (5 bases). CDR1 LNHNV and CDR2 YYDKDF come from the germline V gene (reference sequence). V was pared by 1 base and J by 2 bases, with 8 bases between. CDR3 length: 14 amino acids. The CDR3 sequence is CATSRGGVNYGYTF. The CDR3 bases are TGTGCCACCAGCAGAGGGGGGGTCAACTATGGCTACACCTTC.

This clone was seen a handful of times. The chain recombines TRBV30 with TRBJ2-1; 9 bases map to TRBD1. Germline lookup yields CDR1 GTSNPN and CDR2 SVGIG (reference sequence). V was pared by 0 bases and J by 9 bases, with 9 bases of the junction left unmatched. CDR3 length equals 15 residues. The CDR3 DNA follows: TGTGCCTGGAGTGTCGGGACAGGGAGTCCTGGTGAGCAGTTCTTC. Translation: CAWSVGTGSPGEQFF.

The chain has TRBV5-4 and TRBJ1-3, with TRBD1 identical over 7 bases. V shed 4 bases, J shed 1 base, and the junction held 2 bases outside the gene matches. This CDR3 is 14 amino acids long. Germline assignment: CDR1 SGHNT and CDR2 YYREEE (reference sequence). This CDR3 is CASSPTGSGNTIYF. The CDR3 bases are TGTGCCAGCAGCCCGACAGGGTCTGGAAACACCATATATTTT.

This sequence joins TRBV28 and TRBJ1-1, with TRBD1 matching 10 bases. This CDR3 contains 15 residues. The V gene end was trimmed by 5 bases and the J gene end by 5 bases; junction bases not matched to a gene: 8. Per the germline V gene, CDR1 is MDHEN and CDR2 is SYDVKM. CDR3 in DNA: TGTGCCAGCAGTATGCTCGGGACAGGGGCGACTGAAGCTTTCTTT. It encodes CASSMLGTGATEAFF.

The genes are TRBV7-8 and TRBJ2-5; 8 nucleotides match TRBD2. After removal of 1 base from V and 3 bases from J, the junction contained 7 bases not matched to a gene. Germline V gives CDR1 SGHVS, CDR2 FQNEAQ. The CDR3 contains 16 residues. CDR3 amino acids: CASSLVSPGGEETQYF. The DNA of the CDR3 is TGTGCCAGCAGCTTAGTGTCGCCCGGGGGGGAAGAGACCCAGTACTTC.

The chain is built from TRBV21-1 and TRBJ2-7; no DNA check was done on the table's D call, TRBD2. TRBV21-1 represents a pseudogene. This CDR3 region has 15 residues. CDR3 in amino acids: CASSNRTSGFYEQYF. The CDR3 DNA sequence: TGTGCCAGCAGCAATAGAACTAGCGGATTCTACGAGCAGTACTTC.

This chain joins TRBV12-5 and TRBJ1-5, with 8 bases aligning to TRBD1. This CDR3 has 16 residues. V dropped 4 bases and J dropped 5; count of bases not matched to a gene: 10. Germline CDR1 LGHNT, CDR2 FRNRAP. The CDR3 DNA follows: TGTGCTAGTGGTTCAACTCCGGGACAGGTTCATCAGCCCCAGCATTTT. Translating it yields CASGSTPGQVHQPQHF.

CDR3 sequence reads: CASSVSPQPQHF. CDR3 nucleotides: TGTGCCAGCAGTGTGTCTCCTCAGCCCCAGCATTTT. The genes are TRBV12-3 or TRBV12-4 and TRBJ1-5; D not certain. V lost 5 bases and J lost 6, with 8 bases in between. The CDR3 totals 12 residues.

In DNA, the CDR3 is TGTGCCAGCAGCTTAGCGGCACAGGCGACCTACGAGCAGTACTTC. Its translation is CASSLAAQATYEQYF. The V and J genes are TRBV11-1 and TRBJ2-7; tentative D call: TRBD1 (5 bases). Germline V gene lookup returns CDR1 SGHAT and CDR2 FQDESV (reference sequence). V lost 0 bases and J lost 2, with 11 bases in between. This CDR3 spans 15 amino acids. Full variable domain (rest looked up from reference TRBV11-1 and TRBJ2-7): EAEVAQSPRYKITEKSQAVAFWCDPISGHATLYWYRQILGQGPELLVQFQDESVVDDSQLPKDRFSAERLKGVDSTLKIQPAELGDSAMYLCASSLAAQATYEQYFGPGTRLTVT.

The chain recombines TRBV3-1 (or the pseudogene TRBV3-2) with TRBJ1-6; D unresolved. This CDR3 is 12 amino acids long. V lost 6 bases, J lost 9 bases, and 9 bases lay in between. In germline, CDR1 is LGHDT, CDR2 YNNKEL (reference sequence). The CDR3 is CASRIEGSPLHF. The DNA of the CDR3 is TGTGCCAGCAGGATAGAGGGTTCACCCCTCCACTTT.

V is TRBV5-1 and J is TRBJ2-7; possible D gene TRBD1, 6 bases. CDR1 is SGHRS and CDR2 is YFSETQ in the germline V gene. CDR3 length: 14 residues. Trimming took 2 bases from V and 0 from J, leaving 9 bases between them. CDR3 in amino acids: CASSLQGFSYEQYF. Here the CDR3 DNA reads TGCGCCAGCAGCTTACAGGGATTCTCCTACGAGCAGTACTTC.

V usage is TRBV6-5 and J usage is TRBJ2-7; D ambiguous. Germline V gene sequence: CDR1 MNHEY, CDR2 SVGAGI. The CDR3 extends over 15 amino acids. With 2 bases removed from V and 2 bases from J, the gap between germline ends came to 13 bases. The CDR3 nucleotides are TGTGCCAGCAGTTACAGTGTTGCGGCAGCCTACGAGCAGTACTTC. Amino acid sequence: CASSYSVAAAYEQYF.

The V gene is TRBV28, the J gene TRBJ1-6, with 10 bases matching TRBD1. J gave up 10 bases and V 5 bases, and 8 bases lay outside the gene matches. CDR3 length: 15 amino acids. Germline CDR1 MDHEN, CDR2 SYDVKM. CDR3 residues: CASSARTGGKSPLHF. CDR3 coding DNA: TGTGCCAGCAGTGCGCGGACAGGGGGGAAATCACCCCTCCACTTT.

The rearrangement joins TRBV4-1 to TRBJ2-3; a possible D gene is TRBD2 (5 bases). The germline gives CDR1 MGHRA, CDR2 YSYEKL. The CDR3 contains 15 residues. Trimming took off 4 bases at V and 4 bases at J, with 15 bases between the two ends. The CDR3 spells CASSRPAALSDTQYF. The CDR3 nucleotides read TGCGCCAGCAGCCGGCCAGCGGCCTTATCAGATACGCAGTATTTT.

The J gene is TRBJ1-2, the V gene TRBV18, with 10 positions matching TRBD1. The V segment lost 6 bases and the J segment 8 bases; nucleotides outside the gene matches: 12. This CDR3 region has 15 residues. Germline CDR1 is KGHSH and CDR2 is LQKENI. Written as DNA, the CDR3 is TGTGCCAGCTCTCTACGGACAGGGGGTGATTACGGCTACACCTTC. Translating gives CASSLRTGGDYGYTF.

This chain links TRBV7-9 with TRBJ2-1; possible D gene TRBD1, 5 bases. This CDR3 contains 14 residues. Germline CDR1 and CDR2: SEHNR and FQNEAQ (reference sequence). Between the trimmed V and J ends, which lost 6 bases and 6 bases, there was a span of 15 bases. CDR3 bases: TGTGCCAGCAGTTCTCAGGGTTTCGGCAATGAGCAGTTCTTC. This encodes CASSSQGFGNEQFF.

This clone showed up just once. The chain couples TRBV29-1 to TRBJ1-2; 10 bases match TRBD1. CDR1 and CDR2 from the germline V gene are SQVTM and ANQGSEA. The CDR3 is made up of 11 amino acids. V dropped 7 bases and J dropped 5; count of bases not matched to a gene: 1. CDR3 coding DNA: TGCAGCGCGGACAGGGGGTATGGCTACACCTTC. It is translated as CSADRGYGYTF.